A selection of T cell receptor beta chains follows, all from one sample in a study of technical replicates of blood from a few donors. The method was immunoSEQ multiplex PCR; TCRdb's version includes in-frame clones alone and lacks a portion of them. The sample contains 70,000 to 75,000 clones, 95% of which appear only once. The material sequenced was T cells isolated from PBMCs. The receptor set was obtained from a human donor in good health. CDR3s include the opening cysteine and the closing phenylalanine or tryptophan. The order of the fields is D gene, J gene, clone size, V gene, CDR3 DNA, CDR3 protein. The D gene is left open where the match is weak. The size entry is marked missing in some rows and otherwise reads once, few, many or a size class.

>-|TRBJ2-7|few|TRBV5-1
TGCGCCAGCTCCAGGGCGGAAATGTACGAGCAGTACTTC
CASSRAEMYEQYF
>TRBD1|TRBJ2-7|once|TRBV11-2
TGTGCCAGCAGCCCACCGGGACAGCACTACGAGCAGTACTTC
CASSPPGQHYEQYF
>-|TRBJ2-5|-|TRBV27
TGTGCCACCAAGGACTTAGAGACCCAGTACTTC
CATKDLETQYF
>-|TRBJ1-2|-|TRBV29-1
TGCAGCGTTGTGCAGGGTTCTTCCGACTATGGCTACACCTTC
CSVVQGSSDYGYTF
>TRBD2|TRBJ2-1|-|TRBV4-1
TGCGCCAGCAGCCCCGGACTAGCGGGAAACAATGAGCAGTTCTTC
CASSPGLAGNNEQFF
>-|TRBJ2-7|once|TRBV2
TGTGCCAGCAGCCCGACAGAGTCGTACGAGCAGTACTTC
CASSPTESYEQYF
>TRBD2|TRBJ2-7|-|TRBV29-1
TGCAGCGCCGGAGGACTAGCGGGAGCCTACGAGCAGTACTTC
CSAGGLAGAYEQYF
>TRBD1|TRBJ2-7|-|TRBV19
TGTGCCAGTATACTATCCCACCGGGACAGGCCCTACGAGCAGTACTTC
CASILSHRDRPYEQYF
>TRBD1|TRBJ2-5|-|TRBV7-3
TGTGCCAGCAGCTTAGAGGGACAGGGGGCTGGAGAGACCCAGTACTTC
CASSLEGQGAGETQYF
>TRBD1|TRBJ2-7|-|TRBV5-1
TGCGCCAGCAGCTTCACAGGGGACGAGCAGTACTTC
CASSFTGDEQYF
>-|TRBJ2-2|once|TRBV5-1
TGCGCCGGAAGGACTTTGGGGACCGGGGAGCTGTTTTTT
CAGRTLGTGELFF
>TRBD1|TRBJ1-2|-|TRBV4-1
TGCGCCAGCAGCCAAGGGACAGGGGTCTATGGCTACACCTTC
CASSQGTGVYGYTF
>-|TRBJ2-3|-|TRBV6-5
TGTGCCAGCAGTTACAAGGCTAGTAGCACAGATACGCAGTATTTT
CASSYKASSTDTQYF
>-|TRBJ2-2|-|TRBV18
TGTGCCAGCTCACCGGCAGGGGCGTACACCGGGGAGCTGTTTTTT
CASSPAGAYTGELFF
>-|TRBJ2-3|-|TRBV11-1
TGTGCCAGCAGGGGGGCAACAGATACGCAGTATTTT
CASRGATDTQYF
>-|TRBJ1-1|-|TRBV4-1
TGCGCCAGCAGCCTGCCCCCCGCAGGGCGATCCGCTGAAGCTTTCTTT
CASSLPPAGRSAEAFF
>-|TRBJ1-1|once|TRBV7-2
TGTGCCAGCAGCTTAAACGCGGGGAACACTGAAGCTTTCTTT
CASSLNAGNTEAFF